The 10 T cell receptor beta chains given below trace back to one sample, sequenced in a study of glioma-infiltrating T cells after dendritic cell vaccination. Clones were read by immunoSEQ multiplex PCR, and TCRdb kept only the in-frame ones, dropping some. Here the sample spans 99,000 or so clones, 90% being singletons. Time point in this sample: after dendritic cell vaccination, including at tumor progression/relapse. Sequenced here: blood, sampled after dendritic cell vaccination. All receptors come from a human donor with glioblastoma.

The chain employs TRBV20-1 and TRBJ2-7; D is possibly TRBD1 (5 bases). The V end lost 3 bases, the J end lost 6 bases, and 9 bases lay between the germline ends. The germline V gene has CDR1 DFQATT and CDR2 SNEGSKA (reference sequence). CDR3 length: 11 amino acids. As DNA, the CDR3 is TGCAGTGCTAGGCAGGGAACCGAGCAGTACTTC. Residues: CSARQGTEQYF.

The sample holds one count of this clone. This chain uses TRBV9 with TRBJ2-1; TRBD2 matches at 13 bases. The CDR3 spans 18 residues. Germline V gene data show CDR1 as SGDLS and CDR2 as YYNGEE. The J segment lost 4 bases and the V segment lost 5 bases, leaving 12 bases of the junction unmatched. CDR3 amino acids: CASSAAPGLAGFYNEQFF. The CDR3 coding sequence is TGTGCCAGCAGTGCAGCTCCGGGACTAGCGGGATTTTACAATGAGCAGTTCTTC. The variable domain in full, completed from reference TRBV9 and TRBJ2-1, reads DSGVTQTPKHLITATGQRVTLRCSPRSGDLSVYWYQQSLDQGLQFLIQYYNGEERAKGNILERFSAQQFPDLHSELNLSSLELGDSALYFCASSAAPGLAGFYNEQFFGPGTRLTVL.

This clone was detected only once. The chain combines TRBV5-4 with TRBJ1-1, with D possibly TRBD1 on 5 matching bases. The CDR3 consists of 14 residues. Germline assignment: CDR1 SGHNT and CDR2 YYREEE (reference sequence). V gave up 2 bases and J gave up 1 base, with 9 bases separating them. In DNA form, the CDR3 reads TGTGCCAGCAGCTTCGAACAGGAGAACACTGAAGCTTTCTTT. Protein: CASSFEQENTEAFF.

The count of this clone is one. The V call is TRBV11-2, the J call TRBJ1-1; 7 positions match TRBD1. The junction had 5 bases not matched to a gene; V was cut back by 1 base and J by 0 bases. Germline V gene lookup returns CDR1 SGHAT and CDR2 FQNNGV. CDR3 length: 16 amino acids. The CDR3 coding sequence is TGTGCCAGCAGCTTAGTTGGGACAGCAATGAACACTGAAGCTTTCTTT. Protein product: CASSLVGTAMNTEAFF.

This clone was seen once. The genes are TRBV30 and TRBJ2-2, with D tentatively TRBD2 (7 bases). The CDR3 covers 16 residues. The V gene lost 2 bases and the J gene lost 3 bases, with 16 bases spanning the gap. Germline V gene data show CDR1 as GTSNPN and CDR2 as SVGIG (reference sequence). CDR3 DNA: TGTGCCTGGAGTCGAGGGGGGGCGCTTCACACCGGGGAGCTGTTTTTT. It specifies CAWSRGGALHTGELFF.

This clone was found a few times. CDR3 loop: CASSLPTGGSAYNEQFF. CDR3 DNA sequence: TGCGCCAGCAGCTTACCGACTGGCGGGAGCGCCTACAATGAGCAGTTCTTC. The rearrangement joins TRBV5-1 to TRBJ2-1, with 7 bases that match TRBD2. V was clipped by 2 bases and J by 2 bases; unmatched bases: 10. Germline assignment: CDR1 SGHRS and CDR2 YFSETQ. CDR3 size: 17 residues.

This chain joins TRBV27 and TRBJ2-2; 7 bases are a match to TRBD2. CDR3 length: 16 amino acids. Trimming at V came to 5 bases and at J to 3 bases, leaving 9 bases not matched to a gene. Germline loops: CDR1 MNHEY, CDR2 SMNVEV (reference sequence). CDR3 loop: CASSPTRRGDTGELFF. In nucleotides, the CDR3 is TGTGCCAGCAGTCCCACACGTCGGGGGGACACCGGGGAGCTGTTTTTT.

This chain joins TRBV19 and TRBJ2-7; 11 positions agree with TRBD1. The CDR3 is 13 residues long. The germline gives CDR1 LNHDA, CDR2 SQIVND (reference sequence). V dropped 6 bases and J dropped 4; count of bases not matched to a gene: 2. In DNA form, the CDR3 reads TGTGCCAGTAGGGGACAGGGGGGGTACGAGCAGTACTTC. Protein sequence: CASRGQGGYEQYF.

This clone has just a few counts. An end of the junction does not agree with germline; a read error may underlie this. Other DNA sequences in the same sample also yield this CDR3. This chain connects TRBV6-5 to TRBJ1-6; TRBD1 matches at 9 bases. The germline CDR1 and CDR2 sequences are MNHEY and SVGAGI. CDR3 length: 15 residues. CDR3 coding DNA: TGTGCCAGCAGTCCCGGGACAGGGATCAATTCCCCCCTCCACTTT. This sequence encodes CASSPGTGINSPLHF.

This chain links TRBV9 with TRBJ1-4; tentatively, D is TRBD1 (5 bases). V was cut by 4 bases and J by 6 bases, with 19 bases left in between. Germline V CDR1 and CDR2: SGDLS, YYNGEE. The CDR3 runs 16 residues. The CDR3 DNA reads TGTGCCAGCAGCCTAGCCGCCGGACAAAGCTATGAAAAACTGTTTTTT. It encodes CASSLAAGQSYEKLFF.